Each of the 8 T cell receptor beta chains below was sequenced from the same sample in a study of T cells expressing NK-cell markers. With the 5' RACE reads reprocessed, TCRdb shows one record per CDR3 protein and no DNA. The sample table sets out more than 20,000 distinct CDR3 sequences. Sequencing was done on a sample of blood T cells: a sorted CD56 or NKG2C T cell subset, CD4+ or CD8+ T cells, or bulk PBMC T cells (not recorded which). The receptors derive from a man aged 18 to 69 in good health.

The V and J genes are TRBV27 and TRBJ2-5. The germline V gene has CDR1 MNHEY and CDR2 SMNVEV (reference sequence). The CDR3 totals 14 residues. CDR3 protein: CASSLRSRQETQYF.

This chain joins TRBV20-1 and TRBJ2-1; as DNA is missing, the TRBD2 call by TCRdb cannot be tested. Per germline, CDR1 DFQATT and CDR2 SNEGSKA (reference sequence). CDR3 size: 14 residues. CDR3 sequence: CSARASGRAGEQFF.

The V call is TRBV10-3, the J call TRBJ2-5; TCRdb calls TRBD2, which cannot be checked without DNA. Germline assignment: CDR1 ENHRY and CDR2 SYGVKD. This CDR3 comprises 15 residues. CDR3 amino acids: CAISDLAGGRETQYF.

CDR3 amino acids: CASSYSRGLKETQYF. The chain carries TRBV6-5 and TRBJ2-5; TCRdb's D gene call, TRBD2, goes unchecked for lack of DNA. Looked up from germline, CDR1 is MNHEY and CDR2 is SVGAGI. The CDR3 has 15 amino acids.

The CDR3 loop is CASSGEVGELFF. The V and J genes are TRBV12-3 or TRBV12-4 and TRBJ2-2; TCRdb lists TRBD2, though no DNA is available to test this call. This CDR3 has 12 residues.

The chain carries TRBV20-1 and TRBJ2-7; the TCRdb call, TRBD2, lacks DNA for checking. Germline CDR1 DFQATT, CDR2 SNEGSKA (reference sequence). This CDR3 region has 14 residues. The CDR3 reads CSYKAGGGLYEQYF.

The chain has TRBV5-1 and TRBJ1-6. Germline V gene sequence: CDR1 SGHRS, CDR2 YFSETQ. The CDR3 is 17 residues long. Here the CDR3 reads CASSLGTGGSYNSPLHF.

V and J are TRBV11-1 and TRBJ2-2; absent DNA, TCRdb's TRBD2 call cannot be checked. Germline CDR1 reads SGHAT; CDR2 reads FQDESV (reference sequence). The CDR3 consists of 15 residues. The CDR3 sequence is CASSPSGGQTGELFF.